Presented here are 4 T cell receptor beta chains from one specimen sequenced in a study of neurological immune-mediated disorders. TCRdb processed the 5' RACE reads anew with MiXCR; each CDR3 protein has one entry. Of fewer than 60,000 distinct CDR3 sequences in the sample, less than 4% were seen once. Sequenced material: PBMCs. The receptors come from a man aged 60 to 75 with multiple sclerosis.

Ten or more counts support this clonotype. This sequence joins TRBV20-1 and TRBJ1-4; D gene ambiguous. The CDR3 is 11 residues long. Germline-derived CDR1 and CDR2 are DFQATT and SNEGSKA (reference sequence). Trimming pared 2 bases from V and 10 bases from J, leaving 8 bases between. The CDR3 DNA reads TGCAGTGCTAGACCTTATGGAAAACTGTTTTTT. Protein sequence: CSARPYGKLFF.

This clonotype was picked up many times. This rearrangement joins TRBV6-5 to TRBJ2-1; TRBD1 matches at 9 bases. After removal of 7 bases from V and 0 bases from J, the junction contained 7 bases not matched to a gene. CDR1 MNHEY and CDR2 SVGAGI come from the germline V gene. There are 16 residues in the CDR3. The chain's CDR3 is CASTRTGALSYNEQFF. The DNA for the CDR3 is TGTGCCAGCACCCGGACAGGGGCCCTCTCCTACAATGAGCAGTTCTTC.

This clonotype was recorded many times. The chain combines TRBV20-1 with TRBJ2-3, with D perhaps given as TRBD1 or TRBD2 (5 bases each). Between the trimmed V and J ends, which lost 3 bases and 11 bases, there was a span of 21 bases. Germline CDR1 DFQATT, CDR2 SNEGSKA (reference sequence). The CDR3 sequence is 14 residues long. The chain's CDR3 is CSASLSRGEVGQYF. The CDR3 DNA reads TGCAGTGCTAGCCTATCAAGAGGGGAAGTCGGGCAGTATTTT.

The table lists this clonotype with many counts. This chain joins TRBV5-1 and TRBJ1-1; 7 bases are a match to TRBD1. V lost 0 bases to trimming and J lost 7 bases; unmatched junction nucleotides: 6. The CDR3 has 14 amino acids. Germline CDR1 is SGHRS and CDR2 is YFSETQ. The CDR3 region is CASSLAGQKLEAFF. DNA for the CDR3: TGCGCCAGCAGCTTGGCGGGACAGAAGCTTGAAGCTTTCTTT.